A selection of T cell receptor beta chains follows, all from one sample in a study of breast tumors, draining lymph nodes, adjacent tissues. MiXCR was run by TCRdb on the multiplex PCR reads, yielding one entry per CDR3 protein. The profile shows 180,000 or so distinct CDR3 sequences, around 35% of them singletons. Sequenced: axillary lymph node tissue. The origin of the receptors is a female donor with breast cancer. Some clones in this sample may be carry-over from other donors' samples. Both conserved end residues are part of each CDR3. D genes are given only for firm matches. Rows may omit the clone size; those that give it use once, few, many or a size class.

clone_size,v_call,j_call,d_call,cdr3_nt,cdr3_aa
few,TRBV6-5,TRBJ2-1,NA,TGTGCCACTCGGACGGGGAGCTACAATGAGCAGTTCTTC,CATRTGSYNEQFF
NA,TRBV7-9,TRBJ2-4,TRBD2,TGTGCCAGCAGCCCACCCCGCGGGGGGGCGGCCAAAAACATTCAGTACTTC,CASSPPRGGAAKNIQYF
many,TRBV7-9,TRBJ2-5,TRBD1,TGTGCCAGCAGCTCTCTATTGGGACAGGGGTCCCAAGAGCCCCAGTACTTC,CASSSLLGQGSQEPQYF
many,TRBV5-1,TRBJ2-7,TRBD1,TGCGCCAGCAGCTTGGGGGACAGCGTCTACGAGCAGTACTTC,CASSLGDSVYEQYF
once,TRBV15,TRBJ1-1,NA,TGTGTCACCAGCAGTGGCAGGGGAACTGAAGCTTTCTTT,CVTSSGRGTEAFF
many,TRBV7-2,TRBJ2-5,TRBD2,TGTGCCAGCAGCAAGGGCGGCGGTTTGGGACTAGCGGGCGGCGAGACCCAGTACTTC,CASSKGGGLGLAGGETQYF
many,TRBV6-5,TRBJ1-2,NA,TGTGCCAGCAGTCACTCGTCAACAGCTTATGGCTACACCTTC,CASSHSSTAYGYTF
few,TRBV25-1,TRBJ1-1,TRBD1,TGTGCCAGCAGTGAATGGTCACAGGGGCTGAACACTGAAGCTTTCTTT,CASSEWSQGLNTEAFF
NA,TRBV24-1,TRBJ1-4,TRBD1,TGTGCCACAGGGACAGGGGGCGAAAAACTGTTTTTT,CATGTGGEKLFF
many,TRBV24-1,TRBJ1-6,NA,TGTGCCACCAGTGACTCGGGACCCCATTCACCCCTCCACTTT,CATSDSGPHSPLHF
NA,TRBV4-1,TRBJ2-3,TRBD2,TGCGCCAGCAGCCAAGAAGTGGAGAGCGGGGAAGCCGCATGGGCAGATACGCAGTATTTT,CASSQEVESGEAAWADTQYF
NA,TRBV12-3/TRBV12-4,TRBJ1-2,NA,TGTGCCAGCAGTTTAGGGCAGGGAGACTATGGCTACACCTTC,CASSLGQGDYGYTF
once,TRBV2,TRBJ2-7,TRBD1,TGTGCCAGCAGTGAATTACAGGGGGGCTATCCCCCCTACGAGCAGTACTTC,CASSELQGGYPPYEQYF
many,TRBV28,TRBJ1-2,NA,TGTGCCAGCAGTCCCCTCGACAGAAACTATGGCTACACCTTC,CASSPLDRNYGYTF